A selection of T cell receptor beta chains follows, all from one sample in a study of T cells in Graves' hyperthyroidism and ophthalmopathy. TCRdb recomputed calls from the multiplex PCR reads with MiXCR, one row per CDR3 protein. There are 250,000 to 350,000 distinct CDR3 sequences in the sample; about 15% occur only once, and roughly 31% lies in the top ten. The material sequenced was blood. These receptors all stem from a young man with Graves' hyperthyroidism. Each CDR3 is given with its conserved first and last residue. A D gene is named only where the DNA matches it firmly. Some rows have no size entry. The others give once, few or many, or a class for an expanded clone.

>TRBV7-3|TRBJ2-6|few|TRBD1
TGTGCCAGCAGCGTGACAGGGGGCGCTGGGGCCAACGTCCTGACTTTC
CASSVTGGAGANVLTF
>TRBV30|TRBJ1-2|many|NA
TGTGCCTGGAGCAGAAGGGCAGGGGCCCATGGCTACACCTTC
CAWSRRAGAHGYTF
>TRBV9|TRBJ2-5|many|NA
TGTGCCAGCAGCGCTGGGATGGGGGAGACCCAGTACTTC
CASSAGMGETQYF
>TRBV5-1|TRBJ2-3|NA|NA
TGCGCCAGCAGCTTCGGGGGTAAAAGTGCAGATACGCAGTATTTT
CASSFGGKSADTQYF
>TRBV12-3/TRBV12-4|TRBJ1-3|few|TRBD1
TGTGCCAGCAGTCGGCCGGGACAGGCCAGGTCCGGCACCATATATTTT
CASSRPGQARSGTIYF
>TRBV27|TRBJ1-1|many|TRBD1
TGTGCCAGCACCCAACAGGGGTGGGGGAGAAAAGCTTTCTTT
CASTQQGWGRKAFF
>TRBV28|TRBJ2-4|NA|NA
TGTGCCACCTCAGGGAGTAACATTCAGTACTTC
CATSGSNIQYF
>TRBV6-5|TRBJ2-1|many|NA
TGTGCCAGCAGTTACTCTAGTGAGCAGTTCTTC
CASSYSSEQFF
>TRBV30|TRBJ2-2|few|NA
TGTGCCTGGAAAGGGAGCCCCGGGGAGCTGTTTTTT
CAWKGSPGELFF
>TRBV20-1|TRBJ2-5|few|NA
TGCAGTGCTAGCGTTGGGGAAGAGACCCAGTACTTC
CSASVGEETQYF
>TRBV20-1|TRBJ2-1|NA|NA
TGCAGTGCTAGAGATGACCTCCCCAATGAGCAGTTCTTC
CSARDDLPNEQFF
>TRBV6-1|TRBJ2-5|many|NA
TGTGCCAGCAGTGTCAGGGTGGCTGAGACCCAGTACTTC
CASSVRVAETQYF
>TRBV7-2|TRBJ2-7|few|TRBD2
TGTGCCAGCAGCTTAGTAGCGGGAGGACCCTACGAGCAGTACTTC
CASSLVAGGPYEQYF
>TRBV2|TRBJ2-7|few|NA
TGTGCCAGCTCGATGGAAGGTCTCTACGAGCAGTACTTC
CASSMEGLYEQYF